This is a list of T cell receptor beta chains from one sample in a study of cytomegalovirus exposure and HLA in healthy donors. TCRdb keeps only in-frame clones here, not all; method: immunoSEQ multiplex PCR. The sample consists of approximately 210,000 clones, 77% of them appearing once. Sequencing was done on a sample of PBMCs. The source of these receptors is a woman in her twenties or thirties in good health and CMV-seropositive. Both conserved end residues are part of each CDR3. A D gene is named only where the DNA matches it firmly. Clone sizes are given selectively: once, few, many, or a class where the clone is expanded.

j_call,clone_size,d_call,v_call,cdr3_nt,cdr3_aa
TRBJ2-2,few,-,TRBV7-7,TGTGCCAGCAGCTTATCGGGAGCCGGGGAGCTGTTTTTT,CASSLSGAGELFF
TRBJ1-1,-,-,TRBV6-6,TGTGCCAGCAGTTCAGGGGTTTTCGCTTTCTTT,CASSSGVFAFF
TRBJ2-7,-,-,TRBV6-6,TGTGCCAGCAGTTACGGGCAGGTCGTACGGTACGAGCAGTACTTC,CASSYGQVVRYEQYF
TRBJ2-5,-,TRBD2,TRBV4-2,TGTGCCAGCAGCCCGTCGTGGGGACTAGCGGGACAGACCCAGTACTTC,CASSPSWGLAGQTQYF
TRBJ2-7,few,TRBD1,TRBV6-1,TGTGCCAGCCGATGGACAGGGGGCTCTTTGGAGCAGTACTTC,CASRWTGGSLEQYF
TRBJ2-1,-,TRBD2,TRBV4-3,TGCGCCAGCAGCCAAAACCCCCGACTAGCCGAGCAGTTCTTC,CASSQNPRLAEQFF
TRBJ1-2,-,TRBD1,TRBV27,TGTGCCAGCAGTCCTACCCTAGGACAGGGCGGATATGGCTACACCTTC,CASSPTLGQGGYGYTF
TRBJ1-2,-,-,TRBV19,TGTGCCAGTAGTACCAGCGGGACTGGGGGCTATGGCTACACCTTC,CASSTSGTGGYGYTF
TRBJ1-6,-,-,TRBV13,TGTGCCAGCAGCTTAGTTGGGGGGGATTCACCCCTCCACTTT,CASSLVGGDSPLHF
TRBJ2-1,-,-,TRBV7-3,TGTGCCAGCAGCTTATACCTTAGTTCCTACAATGAGCAGTTCTTC,CASSLYLSSYNEQFF
TRBJ1-1,-,TRBD1,TRBV13,TGTGCCAGCAGCTGGGGGACAGGGGCCACTGAAGCTTTCTTT,CASSWGTGATEAFF
TRBJ1-1,few,TRBD1,TRBV6-5,TGTGCCAGCAGCCCCCGGGACAGGTTCTCTGAAGCTTTCTTT,CASSPRDRFSEAFF
TRBJ1-2,-,-,TRBV27,TGTGCCAGCGCTCCATGGGGGGAGGGGTACTATGGCTACACCTTC,CASAPWGEGYYGYTF
TRBJ2-7,-,TRBD2,TRBV7-9,TGTGCCAGCAGCCGGTCCCCGGGAGCGGGATTATACGAGCAGTACTTC,CASSRSPGAGLYEQYF
TRBJ1-5,-,-,TRBV6-1,TGTGCCAGCTCCTACGACGGCGGGTCCCCTCAGCCCCAGCATTTT,CASSYDGGSPQPQHF
TRBJ2-1,-,-,TRBV6-8,TGTGCCAGCAGTTACTTCCGAAGGGACTTTTCCTACAATGAGCAGTTCTTC,CASSYFRRDFSYNEQFF
TRBJ2-1,-,-,TRBV11-2,TGTGCCAGCAGCTTAGCTGTAACGAGCGAGCAGTTCTTC,CASSLAVTSEQFF
TRBJ2-7,-,-,TRBV5-1,TGCGCCAGCAGCCTACCGACAGGCAGCTACGAGCAGTACTTC,CASSLPTGSYEQYF
TRBJ2-7,once,TRBD2,TRBV7-2,TGTGCCAGCAGCCCCCTCGGGGGGGGCGCCTACGAGCAGTACTTC,CASSPLGGGAYEQYF
TRBJ1-1,-,TRBD1,TRBV27,TGTGCCAGCAGTCCCGGGACAGCCGATGTAGGCACTGAAGCTTTCTTT,CASSPGTADVGTEAFF
TRBJ1-2,-,TRBD1,TRBV6-5,TGTGCCAGCAGAGGACTCGGACAGGGCAACTATGGCTACACCTTC,CASRGLGQGNYGYTF
TRBJ2-6,-,-,TRBV30,TGTGCCTGGAGTGTATGGCAGGGAATTCGCCGGGCCAACGTCCTGACTTTC,CAWSVWQGIRRANVLTF
TRBJ1-1,-,-,TRBV11-1,TGTGCCAGCAGCTTATCCCAGGGGATAACTGAAGCTTTCTTT,CASSLSQGITEAFF
TRBJ2-4,-,TRBD1,TRBV5-8,TGTGCCAGCAGCTTACGGACAGGGGGACACATTCAGTACTTC,CASSLRTGGHIQYF
TRBJ2-7,-,TRBD1,TRBV6-1,TGTGCCAGCAGTGAAGCGCGGGGACAGGGGTTGAGTGAGCAGTACTTC,CASSEARGQGLSEQYF
TRBJ1-4,-,-,TRBV6-1,TGTGCCAGCAGTGCCAGGGGTACTAATGAAAAACTGTTTTTT,CASSARGTNEKLFF
TRBJ2-7,-,-,TRBV5-8,TGTGCCAGCAGCTTGGTCGGTTCAACCTACGAGCAGTACTTC,CASSLVGSTYEQYF
TRBJ2-3,-,-,TRBV5-4,TGTGCCAGCAGCACCACCCCCCATAGCCCAGATACGCAGTATTTT,CASSTTPHSPDTQYF
TRBJ2-7,-,TRBD1,TRBV30,TGTGCCTGGTCCGGGACAGGGTCGCGGGAGCAGTACTTC,CAWSGTGSREQYF
TRBJ2-3,once,TRBD2,TRBV20-1,TGCAGTGCGGAACTAGCGGGAGGATGGTATTTT,CSAELAGGWYF
TRBJ2-5,few,TRBD1,TRBV9,TGTGCCAGCAGCCCCCAGGGGGCAGAGACCCAGTACTTC,CASSPQGAETQYF